The 26 T cell receptor beta chains below all came from one sample that was sequenced in a study of T-cell reconstitution after alpha-beta-depleted transplantation in children. The TCRbeta library was prepared with unique molecular identifiers. Each CDR3 protein gets one entry after TCRdb re-called the PCR reads with MiXCR. The table shows 350,000 to 400,000 distinct CDR3 sequences, with more than 10% occurring only once. Sequenced here: PBMCs, sampled from the stem cell graft. The receptors originated from a human donor who donated a stem cell graft to a child with Fanconi anemia.

The chain recombines TRBV7-2 with TRBJ2-1; 8 nucleotides agree with TRBD1. The CDR3 length is 15 residues. The V gene end was trimmed by 2 bases and the J gene end by 7 bases; junction bases not matched to a gene: 7. Germline-derived CDR1 and CDR2 are SGHTA and FQGNSA. The CDR3, as DNA: TGTGCCAGCAGCTTATACAGGGGGATGGGAAATGAGCAGTTCTTC. This encodes CASSLYRGMGNEQFF.

This clonotype was seen more than once but under ten times. The chain carries TRBV5-1 and TRBJ2-7; D is ambiguous. The CDR3 loop spans 14 amino acids. Germline CDR1 SGHRS, CDR2 YFSETQ. V gave up 2 bases and J gave up 4 bases, with 13 bases separating them. CDR3: CASSLDFPIYEQYF. The CDR3 bases are TGCGCCAGCAGCTTAGACTTCCCCATATACGAGCAGTACTTC.

With regard to this clonotype: The junction does not match germline at one end; this may be a read error. The V gene is TRBV6-5, the J gene TRBJ1-1; D may be TRBD1 (6 bases). This CDR3 spans 14 amino acids. CDR1 and CDR2 from the germline V gene are MNHEY and SVGAGI. The CDR3 coding sequence is TGTGCCAGCAGCTCCGATACAGGGAACGCTGAAGCTTTCTTT. Its protein is CASSSDTGNAEAFF.

This clonotype has more than one count but fewer than ten. The J gene is TRBJ1-6, the V gene TRBV7-9; 8 positions agree with TRBD1. Germline V gene sequence: CDR1 SEHNR, CDR2 FQNEAQ (reference sequence). Trimming removed 5 bases from V and 9 bases from J; junction bases left unmatched: 9. The CDR3 is 15 amino acids. CDR3 region: CASSVTGQGGSPLHF. DNA of the CDR3: TGTGCCAGCAGCGTTACAGGACAGGGCGGTTCACCCCTCCACTTT.

This clonotype occurred a few times. The chain recombines TRBV6-2 or TRBV6-3 with TRBJ2-7, with 9 bases lining up with TRBD1. V lost 9 bases and J lost 0; bases outside the gene matches: 3. Germline V lookup: CDR1 MNHEY, CDR2 SVGEGT. The CDR3 consists of 13 residues. CDR3 sequence (DNA): TGTGCCAGTGACAGGGGGAGCTCCTACGAGCAGTACTTC. Translating it yields CASDRGSSYEQYF.

The chain uses TRBV5-1 and TRBJ1-6, with 7 positions matching TRBD1. Looked up from germline, CDR1 is SGHRS and CDR2 is YFSETQ. The CDR3 sequence is 14 residues long. J lost 8 bases, V lost 2 bases, and 4 bases had no gene match. The DNA for the CDR3 is TGCGCCAGCAGCTTTAACAGGGGTTATTCACCCCTCCACTTT. Translation gives CASSFNRGYSPLHF.

The chain has TRBV12-3 or TRBV12-4 and TRBJ1-1, with TRBD1 as a possible D gene (5 bases). Trimming pared 7 bases from V and 6 bases from J, leaving 15 bases between. This CDR3 has 13 residues. CDR3 DNA sequence: TGTGCCAGCATCCCTGGCGGGGGGGCTGAAGCTTTCTTT. As protein: CASIPGGGAEAFF.

The sample holds many counts of this clonotype. DNA for the CDR3: TGTGCCAGCAGTTTGACAGGGGGGGTTGATACGCAGTATTTT. Protein product: CASSLTGGVDTQYF. The chain employs TRBV12-3 or TRBV12-4 and TRBJ2-3; TRBD1 agrees at 9 bases. This CDR3 has 14 amino acids. V was pared by 3 bases and J by 6 bases, with 4 bases of the junction left unmatched.

This clonotype was recorded many times. The gene calls are TRBV9 and TRBJ2-1; 7 nucleotides line up with TRBD1. The CDR3 runs 17 residues. Germline assignment: CDR1 SGDLS and CDR2 YYNGEE. The ends lost 3 bases at V and 4 bases at J; junction bases unmatched: 13. CDR3 residues: CASSGNVKGTAYNEQFF. CDR3 sequence (DNA): TGTGCCAGCAGCGGAAATGTAAAAGGGACAGCTTACAATGAGCAGTTCTTC.

The table lists this clonotype with a few counts. V is TRBV29-1 and J is TRBJ1-1; perhaps TRBD1 as D (6 bases). The length of the CDR3 is 12 residues. Germline-derived CDR1 and CDR2 are SQVTM and ANQGSEA. Trimming removed 6 bases at V and 4 bases at J, with 12 bases between. CDR3 residues: CSVYRVGTEAFF. CDR3 coding DNA: TGCAGCGTCTACAGGGTGGGCACTGAAGCTTTCTTT.

The V and J genes are TRBV7-2 and TRBJ2-1; D might be TRBD1 (6 bases). The germline gives CDR1 SGHTA, CDR2 FQGNSA. This CDR3 has 12 residues. With 4 bases removed from V and 15 bases from J, the gap between germline ends came to 16 bases. In DNA, the CDR3 is TGTGCCAGCAGCTCAAACAGGGTCGGGACGTTCTTC. Its translation is CASSSNRVGTFF.

This clonotype was found many times. The rearrangement links TRBV12-3 or TRBV12-4 to TRBJ1-2, with no clear D. V was cut by 6 bases and J by 5 bases, with 7 bases left in between. This CDR3 has 11 residues. CDR3 nucleotide sequence: TGTGCCAGCAGAAACGGTTATGGCTACACCTTC. It is translated as CASRNGYGYTF.

This clonotype appeared a few times. The chain has TRBV6-2 or TRBV6-3 and TRBJ1-1, with D unresolved. The CDR3 has 14 residues. Trimming pared 6 bases from V and 1 base from J, leaving 12 bases between. Germline CDR1 MNHEY, CDR2 SVGEGT. CDR3 region: CASRGWTPNTEAFF. CDR3 coding DNA: TGTGCCAGCAGGGGGTGGACTCCGAACACTGAAGCTTTCTTT.

The chain joins TRBV30 to TRBJ1-5; TRBD1 is a possible D gene (6 bases). CDR1 GTSNPN and CDR2 SVGIG come from the germline V gene (reference sequence). The V and J ends lost 6 bases and 7 bases respectively, with 19 bases between them. This CDR3 spans 14 amino acids. CDR3 in amino acids: CACTFTGFGQPQHF. Written as DNA, the CDR3 is TGTGCCTGCACCTTTACAGGGTTTGGGCAGCCCCAGCATTTT.

This clonotype turned up a few times. The rearrangement links TRBV20-1 to TRBJ1-5, with 12 bases identical to TRBD1. Trimming at V came to 6 bases and at J to 1 base, leaving 4 bases not matched to a gene. The CDR3 loop spans 15 amino acids. CDR1 and CDR2 (germline): DFQATT, SNEGSKA (reference sequence). This chain's CDR3 is CSAPGQGASNQPQHF. DNA for the CDR3: TGCAGTGCCCCGGGACAGGGGGCAAGCAATCAGCCCCAGCATTTT.

This clonotype occurred a few times. The V and J genes are TRBV12-3 or TRBV12-4 and TRBJ1-3; 7 bases line up with TRBD1. J was trimmed by 2 bases and V by 8 bases; bases with no gene match: 9. This CDR3 has 15 residues. This CDR3 is CASSQGWRAGNTIYF. DNA of the CDR3: TGTGCCAGCTCACAGGGGTGGCGAGCTGGAAACACCATATATTTT.

This clonotype was found many times. The chain carries TRBV6-5 and TRBJ1-5; unclear D gene. CDR3 length: 14 residues. CDR1 is MNHEY, CDR2 SVGAGI, per germline. Between the trimmed V and J ends, which lost 5 bases and 4 bases, there was a span of 12 bases. This CDR3 is CASSRAIGNQPQHF. CDR3 nucleotides: TGTGCCAGCAGTCGAGCCATCGGGAATCAGCCCCAGCATTTT.

Concerning this clonotype: Lacking the conserved final phenylalanine or tryptophan, this CDR3 likely reflects a read error. V is TRBV27 and J is TRBJ1-3; D call uncertain. Per the germline V gene, CDR1 is MNHEY and CDR2 is SMNVEV (reference sequence). This CDR3 has 15 residues. V gave up 6 bases and J gave up 0 bases, with 12 bases separating them. The chain's CDR3 is CASSINGVSGNTIYY. Here the CDR3 DNA reads TGTGCCAGCAGCATCAACGGGGTCTCTGGAAACACCATATATTAT.

This clonotype was picked up a small number of times. The gene calls are TRBV29-1 and TRBJ1-2, with 9 bases fitting TRBD1. The germline V gene encodes CDR1 SQVTM and CDR2 ANQGSEA. This CDR3 is 14 amino acids long. With 1 base clipped from V and 6 bases from J, the junction kept 6 bases outside the gene matches. The CDR3 nucleotides are TGCAGCGTTGAAGTTCTGGACAGGGGCGATGGCTACACCTTC. Residues: CSVEVLDRGDGYTF.

This clonotype came up many times. This rearrangement joins TRBV7-3 to TRBJ2-2; D gene uncertain. This CDR3 comprises 14 residues. Germline V gene sequence: CDR1 SGHTA, CDR2 FQGTGA. With 2 bases removed from V and 6 bases from J, the gap between germline ends came to 10 bases. The CDR3 loop is CASSLARGAGELFF. The CDR3 nucleotides read TGTGCCAGCAGCTTAGCTCGTGGGGCCGGGGAGCTGTTTTTT.

This sequence joins TRBV2 and TRBJ2-2; D is uncertain. V gave up 6 bases and J gave up 2 bases, with 10 bases separating them. Germline V CDR1 and CDR2: SNHLY, FYNNEI. The CDR3 totals 14 residues. The chain's CDR3 is CASRVLFNTGELFF. CDR3 DNA sequence: TGTGCCAGCAGGGTACTATTCAACACCGGGGAGCTGTTTTTT.

This clonotype was detected ten times or more. The rearrangement uses TRBV4-3 and TRBJ2-2, with D perhaps being TRBD1 or TRBD2 (5 bases each). Germline values: CDR1 LGHNA, CDR2 YSLEER. CDR3 size: 15 residues. V lost 1 base to trimming and J lost 4 bases, with 10 bases between them. The CDR3 sequence: CASSQVGDRTGELFF. The CDR3 nucleotides read TGCGCCAGCAGCCAAGTTGGGGACCGCACCGGGGAGCTGTTTTTT.

This clonotype was counted between two and nine times. V gene TRBV18 combines with J gene TRBJ2-1; D unresolved. Trimming took off 0 bases at V and 3 bases at J, with 6 bases between the two ends. The CDR3 contains 14 residues. Germline CDR1 reads KGHSH; CDR2 reads LQKENI. The CDR3 loop is CASSPPGFYNEQFF. The CDR3 DNA follows: TGTGCCAGCTCACCACCGGGATTCTACAATGAGCAGTTCTTC. The full variable domain, completed using reference TRBV18 and TRBJ2-1, is NAGVMQNPRHLVRRRGQEARLRCSPMKGHSHVYWYRQLPEEGLKFMVYLQKENIIDESGMPKERFSAEFPKEGPSILRIQQVVRGDSAAYFCASSPPGFYNEQFFGPGTRLTVL.

This clonotype was seen at least ten times. The rearrangement uses TRBV12-3 or TRBV12-4 and TRBJ1-2, with 7 nucleotides matching TRBD1. This CDR3 contains 12 residues. V lost 6 bases to trimming and J lost 8 bases; unmatched junction nucleotides: 6. CDR3 nucleotides: TGTGCCAGCAGCTTTCAGGGGGGCGGCTACACCTTC. It translates to CASSFQGGGYTF.

This clonotype appeared a few times. The chain joins TRBV12-3 or TRBV12-4 to TRBJ1-1; 11 bases are a match to TRBD1. This CDR3 spans 14 amino acids. The V segment lost 3 bases and the J segment 8 bases; nucleotides outside the gene matches: 5. In nucleotides, the CDR3 is TGTGCCAGCAGTTTTCGGACAGGGGGCATCGAAGCTTTCTTT. It encodes CASSFRTGGIEAFF.

This chain connects TRBV5-1 to TRBJ2-3; no clear D. Germline V gives CDR1 SGHRS, CDR2 YFSETQ. The CDR3 runs to 15 residues. V shed 1 base and J shed 0 bases, with 9 bases lying between them. The CDR3 DNA reads as TGCGCCAGCAGCTTGTACGGTGCTAGCACAGATACGCAGTATTTT. The encoded protein is CASSLYGASTDTQYF.